This entry concerns a single TCR beta chain. Antigen: not known. Some clones are missing from TCRdb's copy, which holds only in-frame ones; the method was immunoSEQ multiplex PCR. The repertoire holds about 110,000 clones, with over 85% as singletons. V lost 6 bases to trimming and J lost 2 bases, with 11 bases between them. Germline V gives CDR1 MNHEY, CDR2 SVGAGI. There are 15 residues in the CDR3. This sample stems from a study of siplizumab effects on memory and regulatory T cells. Notes on the study in general: Major contributors to the alloresponse seemed to be naive T cells, which also appeared more diverse than memory cells.

Sequences were obtained from CD4+ T cells sorted from blood. The clonotype comes from a human donor in good health. The rearrangement joins TRBV6-5 to TRBJ2-6; D uncertain. The CDR3 region is CASRWTVAGANVLTF. CDR3 nucleotide sequence: TGTGCCAGCAGGTGGACGGTAGCTGGGGCCAACGTCCTGACTTTC.